A selection of T cell receptor beta chains follows, all from one sample in a study of glioma-infiltrating T cells. MiXCR, run by TCRdb on the multiplex PCR reads, gives a single entry per CDR3 protein. The profile shows about 180,000 distinct CDR3 sequences, approximately 40% of them singletons. The sample was glioma tissue, nonneoplastic brain tissue, or PBMCs (not recorded which). The origin of the receptors is a human donor with low-grade glioma or glioblastoma, undergoing nonglioma brain surgery, or in good health (not recorded which). The CDR3 runs from the conserved cysteine through the conserved F or W. A D gene is named only where the DNA matches it firmly. Clone size is not always given. Where it is, it says once, few, many or a class for expanded clones.

j_call	d_call	clone_size	v_call	cdr3_aa	cdr3_nt
TRBJ2-7	.	many	TRBV7-8	CASSFGEYEQYF	TGTGCCAGCAGCTTCGGGGAGTACGAGCAGTACTTC
TRBJ1-3	.	.	TRBV7-2	CASSSRTLIASGKTIYF	TGTGCCAGCAGCTCCAGGACCCTGATCGCCTCTGGAAAAACCATATATTTT
TRBJ2-7	TRBD1	.	TRBV7-2	CASSRQGPSSNEQYF	TGTGCCAGCAGCCGACAGGGGCCGTCGAGTAACGAGCAGTACTTC
TRBJ2-1	.	.	TRBV12-3/TRBV12-4	CASSGAGLSYNEQFF	TGTGCCAGCAGTGGGGCGGGGCTATCCTACAATGAGCAGTTCTTC
TRBJ2-7	.	many	TRBV27	CASSLSRRAHEQYF	TGTGCCAGCAGTCTTAGCCGCAGGGCCCACGAGCAGTACTTC
TRBJ2-3	TRBD1	few	TRBV18	CASSTLRTGMDTQYF	TGTGCCAGCTCAACCCTAAGGACAGGGATGGATACGCAGTATTTT
TRBJ1-1	.	.	TRBV24-1	CATSDLKTGLNTEAFF	TGTGCCACCAGTGATCTGAAGACGGGACTGAACACTGAAGCCTTCTTT
TRBJ2-1	TRBD2	few	TRBV3-1	CASSQDGVVAGLNEQFF	TGTGCCAGCAGCCAAGATGGGGTAGTAGCGGGGCTCAATGAGCAGTTCTTC
TRBJ1-1	.	many	TRBV25-1	CASSTGPTEAFF	TGTGCCAGCAGTACAGGGCCCACTGAAGCTTTCTTT
TRBJ2-3	TRBD2	many	TRBV4-2	CASSQTRGGGSKTDTQYF	TGTGCCAGCAGCCAAACAAGAGGCGGCGGGAGTAAGACAGATACGCAGTATTTT
TRBJ1-6	TRBD1	medium-sized	TRBV20-1	CSAYRGIPLHF	TGCAGTGCTTACAGGGGGATACCCCTCCACTTT
TRBJ1-5	.	medium-sized	TRBV6-1	CASSETSNQPQHF	TGTGCCAGCAGTGAAACGAGCAATCAGCCCCAGCATTTT
TRBJ2-3	.	few	TRBV29-1	CSVEYRAKSIDTQYF	TGCAGCGTTGAGTACAGGGCAAAATCCATCGATACGCAGTATTTT
TRBJ2-7	TRBD2	few	TRBV19	CASSSGLAGQYF	TGTGCCAGTAGTAGCGGACTAGCGGGACAGTACTTC
TRBJ2-1	.	.	TRBV27	CASSDMTSYNEQFF	TGTGCCAGCAGTGATATGACTAGCTACAATGAGCAGTTCTTC
TRBJ1-1	TRBD1	.	TRBV2	CASSLDGTGGPKAFF	TGTGCCAGCAGTCTCGACGGGACAGGGGGGCCCAAAGCTTTCTTT
TRBJ2-1	.	few	TRBV29-1	CSVGFPPYEQFF	TGCAGCGTTGGATTTCCCCCATATGAGCAGTTCTTC
TRBJ2-1	.	.	TRBV10-3	CAIKDVGKGEQFF	TGTGCCATCAAAGACGTGGGCAAGGGTGAGCAGTTCTTC
TRBJ2-3	TRBD1	.	TRBV11-2	CASSLNPGTGDTDTQYF	TGTGCCAGCAGCTTAAATCCCGGGACAGGAGACACAGATACGCAGTATTTT
TRBJ2-7	TRBD2	.	TRBV18	CASSRTSGRTRRGQYF	TGTGCCAGCTCAAGAACTAGCGGGAGAACCCGTCGGGGGCAGTACTTC
TRBJ1-1	TRBD1	.	TRBV4-1	CASSRQNGQGRTEAFF	TGCGCCAGCAGCCGTCAGAATGGACAGGGAAGGACTGAAGCTTTCTTT
TRBJ2-5	TRBD1	.	TRBV28	CASTDRAEETQYF	TGTGCCAGCACGGACAGGGCGGAAGAGACCCAGTACTTC
TRBJ1-5	.	.	TRBV9	CARSVDSDNQPQHF	TGTGCCAGAAGCGTTGACAGCGACAATCAGCCCCAACATTTT
TRBJ2-3	TRBD1	.	TRBV5-5	CASSRITLGTGVDTQYF	TGTGCCAGCAGCCGGATTACCCTCGGGACAGGGGTAGATACGCAGTATTTT
TRBJ2-3	.	.	TRBV2	CASRDRLHKDTQYF	TGTGCCAGCAGGGATAGGCTCCACAAAGATACGCAGTATTTT
TRBJ1-6	.	many	TRBV28	CASTPPRGPLHF	TGTGCCAGCACCCCCCCTCGGGGGCCCCTCCACTTT
TRBJ1-2	.	many	TRBV6-1	CASSVERGNYGYTF	TGTGCCAGCAGTGTCGAACGCGGGAACTATGGCTACACCTTC
TRBJ2-1	.	many	TRBV7-3	CASSLGVDNEQFF	TGTGCCAGCAGCTTAGGCGTAGACAATGAGCAGTTCTTC
TRBJ1-2	TRBD1	.	TRBV5-1	CASSPSRDRGLRGYTF	TGCGCCAGCAGCCCTTCCCGGGACAGGGGGCTACGAGGCTACACCTTC